Below, 5 T cell receptor beta chains from the same sample are listed, as sequenced in a study of radiotherapy plus CTLA-4 blockade in lung cancer (dated by TCRdb to the late 2010s). The library was prepared using the immunoSEQ multiplex PCR assay. Not all clones reach the TCRdb copy of this immuneACCESS table, which keeps in-frame sequences only. Checked studies attribute under half of the gap to unresolved V genes and leave the rest unexplained. The sample includes about 45,000 clones, with around 63% observed a single time. The top ten clones comprise 15% to 20% of the sample. The sequencing here drew on peripheral blood, taken from a patient treated with radiotherapy plus ipilimumab. The receptors here all came from a human donor with non-small cell lung cancer who had a partial response to radiotherapy plus ipilimumab.

Concerning this clone itself: A read error may produce the germline difference seen at one junction end. The chain joins TRBV7-7 to TRBJ1-1, with 10 bases aligning to TRBD1. Germline assignment: CDR1 SSHAT and CDR2 FNYEAQ (reference sequence). This CDR3 has 17 residues. The DNA of the CDR3 is TGTGCTAGCAGCTCTCGGGACAGGGGCAGTAACGACACTGAAGCTTTCTTT. It is translated as CASSSRDRGSNDTEAFF. Filled out from reference TRBV7-7 and TRBJ1-1, the complete variable domain reads GAGVSQSPRYKVTKRGQDVTLRCDPISSHATLYWYQQALGQGPEFLTYFNYEAQPDKSGLPSDRFSAERPEGSISTLTIQRTEQRDSAMYRCASSSRDRGSNDTEAFFGQGTRLTVV.

This chain connects TRBV5-1 to TRBJ2-3; D perhaps matches TRBD2 (5 bases). From germline, CDR1 is SGHRS and CDR2 YFSETQ. Trimming shortened V by 2 bases and J by 6 bases, and 13 bases separated the two germline ends. This CDR3 contains 14 residues. This CDR3 is CASSLLGPRDTQYF. In DNA, the CDR3 is TGCGCCAGCAGCTTACTAGGCCCGCGGGATACGCAGTATTTT.

V gene TRBV20-1 combines with J gene TRBJ2-7, with D possibly matching TRBD1 (6 bases). CDR3 length equals 11 residues. CDR1 and CDR2 from the germline V gene are DFQATT and SNEGSKA (reference sequence). With 6 bases removed from V and 6 bases from J, the gap between germline ends came to 12 bases. The CDR3 here is CSAGQNAEQYF. The DNA for the CDR3 is TGCAGTGCGGGACAAAACGCCGAGCAGTACTTC.

The chain uses TRBV9 and TRBJ2-3, with D perhaps TRBD2 (6 bases). The germline V gene has CDR1 SGDLS and CDR2 YYNGEE. Trimming pared 4 bases from V and 4 bases from J, leaving 13 bases between. This CDR3 region has 14 residues. CDR3 coding DNA: TGTGCCAGCAGCCCTTGGACTACTCCAGATACGCAGTATTTT. Translation: CASSPWTTPDTQYF.

The chain recombines TRBV5-5 with TRBJ1-2; perhaps TRBD1 as D (5 bases). This CDR3 is 17 amino acids long. Trimming took 4 bases from V and 3 from J, leaving 22 bases between them. CDR1 and CDR2 (germline): SGHKS, YYEKEE (reference sequence). DNA of the CDR3: TGTGCCAGCAGCCTCCAAGGGGCAGGGAGGAATTACTATGGCTACACCTTC. This gives the protein CASSLQGAGRNYYGYTF.